The rows below give T cell receptor beta chains drawn from one sample of a study of cytomegalovirus exposure and HLA in healthy donors. Assay used: immunoSEQ multiplex PCR; TCRdb lists only in-frame clones, some missing. This sample has 190,000 or so clones, with 65% to 85% found just once. Sequenced: PBMCs. These receptors originate from a boy aged 2 to 9 in good health and CMV-seronegative. The CDR3 runs from the conserved cysteine through the conserved F or W. The order of the fields is D gene, clone size, V gene, J gene, CDR3 protein, CDR3 DNA. D genes are given only for firm matches. Size values are once, few and many counts, or a class for expanded clones, and some rows have none.

TRBD1	.	TRBV7-2	TRBJ1-3	CASSYGTGVSTGNTIYF	TGTGCCAGCAGCTACGGGACAGGGGTGTCAACTGGAAACACCATATATTTT
TRBD1	.	TRBV6-1	TRBJ1-2	CASSSGTGVYGYTF	TGTGCCAGCAGCTCCGGGACAGGCGTATATGGCTACACCTTC
.	.	TRBV4-2	TRBJ1-3	CASSQDAGSNTIYF	TGTGCCAGCAGCCAAGATGCGGGGTCCAACACCATATATTTT
.	.	TRBV20-1	TRBJ2-1	CSASMVREQFF	TGCAGTGCTAGTATGGTGAGGGAGCAGTTCTTC
TRBD1	.	TRBV6-5	TRBJ2-5	CASSSPNRGRETQYF	TGTGCCAGCAGTTCCCCAAACAGGGGAAGAGAGACCCAGTACTTC
.	.	TRBV4-3	TRBJ2-3	CASSQDLASDTDTQYF	TGCGCCAGCAGCCAAGATCTGGCTAGCGACACAGATACGCAGTATTTT
.	.	TRBV15	TRBJ1-2	CATSREGYGSMRGTF	TGTGCCACCAGCAGAGAGGGATATGGCTCTATGAGGGGGACCTTC
TRBD1	.	TRBV18	TRBJ1-1	CASRTGGRGTEAFF	TGTGCCAGCCGGACAGGGGGGAGGGGGACTGAAGCTTTCTTT
TRBD1	.	TRBV18	TRBJ1-4	CASSDDRGGSLGKLFF	TGTGCCAGCTCCGACGACAGGGGAGGGTCGCTCGGAAAACTGTTTTTT
.	few	TRBV5-6	TRBJ1-1	CASSLGQANTEAFF	TGTGCCAGCAGCTTGGGACAGGCTAACACTGAAGCTTTCTTT
TRBD2	.	TRBV4-3	TRBJ2-3	CASSRRSGGATDTQYF	TGCGCCAGCAGCCGGCGTAGCGGGGGGGCAACAGATACGCAGTATTTT
.	.	TRBV9	TRBJ1-1	CASSVGGYTEAFF	TGTGCCAGCAGCGTAGGAGGCTACACTGAAGCTTTCTTT
.	.	TRBV9	TRBJ2-7	CASSIGPDSGLYEQYF	TGTGCCAGCAGCATCGGACCCGACAGCGGGCTCTACGAGCAGTACTTC
.	.	TRBV6-1	TRBJ1-5	CATTVRGNQPQHF	TGTGCCACGACAGTTCGTGGCAATCAGCCCCAGCATTTT
TRBD1	.	TRBV6-6	TRBJ1-1	CASNPGQGLVTEAFF	TGTGCCAGCAACCCGGGACAGGGTTTGGTCACTGAAGCTTTCTTT
TRBD2	.	TRBV2	TRBJ2-1	CASSPLGLDSNEQFF	TGTGCCAGCAGTCCCCTTGGACTAGACAGCAATGAGCAGTTCTTC